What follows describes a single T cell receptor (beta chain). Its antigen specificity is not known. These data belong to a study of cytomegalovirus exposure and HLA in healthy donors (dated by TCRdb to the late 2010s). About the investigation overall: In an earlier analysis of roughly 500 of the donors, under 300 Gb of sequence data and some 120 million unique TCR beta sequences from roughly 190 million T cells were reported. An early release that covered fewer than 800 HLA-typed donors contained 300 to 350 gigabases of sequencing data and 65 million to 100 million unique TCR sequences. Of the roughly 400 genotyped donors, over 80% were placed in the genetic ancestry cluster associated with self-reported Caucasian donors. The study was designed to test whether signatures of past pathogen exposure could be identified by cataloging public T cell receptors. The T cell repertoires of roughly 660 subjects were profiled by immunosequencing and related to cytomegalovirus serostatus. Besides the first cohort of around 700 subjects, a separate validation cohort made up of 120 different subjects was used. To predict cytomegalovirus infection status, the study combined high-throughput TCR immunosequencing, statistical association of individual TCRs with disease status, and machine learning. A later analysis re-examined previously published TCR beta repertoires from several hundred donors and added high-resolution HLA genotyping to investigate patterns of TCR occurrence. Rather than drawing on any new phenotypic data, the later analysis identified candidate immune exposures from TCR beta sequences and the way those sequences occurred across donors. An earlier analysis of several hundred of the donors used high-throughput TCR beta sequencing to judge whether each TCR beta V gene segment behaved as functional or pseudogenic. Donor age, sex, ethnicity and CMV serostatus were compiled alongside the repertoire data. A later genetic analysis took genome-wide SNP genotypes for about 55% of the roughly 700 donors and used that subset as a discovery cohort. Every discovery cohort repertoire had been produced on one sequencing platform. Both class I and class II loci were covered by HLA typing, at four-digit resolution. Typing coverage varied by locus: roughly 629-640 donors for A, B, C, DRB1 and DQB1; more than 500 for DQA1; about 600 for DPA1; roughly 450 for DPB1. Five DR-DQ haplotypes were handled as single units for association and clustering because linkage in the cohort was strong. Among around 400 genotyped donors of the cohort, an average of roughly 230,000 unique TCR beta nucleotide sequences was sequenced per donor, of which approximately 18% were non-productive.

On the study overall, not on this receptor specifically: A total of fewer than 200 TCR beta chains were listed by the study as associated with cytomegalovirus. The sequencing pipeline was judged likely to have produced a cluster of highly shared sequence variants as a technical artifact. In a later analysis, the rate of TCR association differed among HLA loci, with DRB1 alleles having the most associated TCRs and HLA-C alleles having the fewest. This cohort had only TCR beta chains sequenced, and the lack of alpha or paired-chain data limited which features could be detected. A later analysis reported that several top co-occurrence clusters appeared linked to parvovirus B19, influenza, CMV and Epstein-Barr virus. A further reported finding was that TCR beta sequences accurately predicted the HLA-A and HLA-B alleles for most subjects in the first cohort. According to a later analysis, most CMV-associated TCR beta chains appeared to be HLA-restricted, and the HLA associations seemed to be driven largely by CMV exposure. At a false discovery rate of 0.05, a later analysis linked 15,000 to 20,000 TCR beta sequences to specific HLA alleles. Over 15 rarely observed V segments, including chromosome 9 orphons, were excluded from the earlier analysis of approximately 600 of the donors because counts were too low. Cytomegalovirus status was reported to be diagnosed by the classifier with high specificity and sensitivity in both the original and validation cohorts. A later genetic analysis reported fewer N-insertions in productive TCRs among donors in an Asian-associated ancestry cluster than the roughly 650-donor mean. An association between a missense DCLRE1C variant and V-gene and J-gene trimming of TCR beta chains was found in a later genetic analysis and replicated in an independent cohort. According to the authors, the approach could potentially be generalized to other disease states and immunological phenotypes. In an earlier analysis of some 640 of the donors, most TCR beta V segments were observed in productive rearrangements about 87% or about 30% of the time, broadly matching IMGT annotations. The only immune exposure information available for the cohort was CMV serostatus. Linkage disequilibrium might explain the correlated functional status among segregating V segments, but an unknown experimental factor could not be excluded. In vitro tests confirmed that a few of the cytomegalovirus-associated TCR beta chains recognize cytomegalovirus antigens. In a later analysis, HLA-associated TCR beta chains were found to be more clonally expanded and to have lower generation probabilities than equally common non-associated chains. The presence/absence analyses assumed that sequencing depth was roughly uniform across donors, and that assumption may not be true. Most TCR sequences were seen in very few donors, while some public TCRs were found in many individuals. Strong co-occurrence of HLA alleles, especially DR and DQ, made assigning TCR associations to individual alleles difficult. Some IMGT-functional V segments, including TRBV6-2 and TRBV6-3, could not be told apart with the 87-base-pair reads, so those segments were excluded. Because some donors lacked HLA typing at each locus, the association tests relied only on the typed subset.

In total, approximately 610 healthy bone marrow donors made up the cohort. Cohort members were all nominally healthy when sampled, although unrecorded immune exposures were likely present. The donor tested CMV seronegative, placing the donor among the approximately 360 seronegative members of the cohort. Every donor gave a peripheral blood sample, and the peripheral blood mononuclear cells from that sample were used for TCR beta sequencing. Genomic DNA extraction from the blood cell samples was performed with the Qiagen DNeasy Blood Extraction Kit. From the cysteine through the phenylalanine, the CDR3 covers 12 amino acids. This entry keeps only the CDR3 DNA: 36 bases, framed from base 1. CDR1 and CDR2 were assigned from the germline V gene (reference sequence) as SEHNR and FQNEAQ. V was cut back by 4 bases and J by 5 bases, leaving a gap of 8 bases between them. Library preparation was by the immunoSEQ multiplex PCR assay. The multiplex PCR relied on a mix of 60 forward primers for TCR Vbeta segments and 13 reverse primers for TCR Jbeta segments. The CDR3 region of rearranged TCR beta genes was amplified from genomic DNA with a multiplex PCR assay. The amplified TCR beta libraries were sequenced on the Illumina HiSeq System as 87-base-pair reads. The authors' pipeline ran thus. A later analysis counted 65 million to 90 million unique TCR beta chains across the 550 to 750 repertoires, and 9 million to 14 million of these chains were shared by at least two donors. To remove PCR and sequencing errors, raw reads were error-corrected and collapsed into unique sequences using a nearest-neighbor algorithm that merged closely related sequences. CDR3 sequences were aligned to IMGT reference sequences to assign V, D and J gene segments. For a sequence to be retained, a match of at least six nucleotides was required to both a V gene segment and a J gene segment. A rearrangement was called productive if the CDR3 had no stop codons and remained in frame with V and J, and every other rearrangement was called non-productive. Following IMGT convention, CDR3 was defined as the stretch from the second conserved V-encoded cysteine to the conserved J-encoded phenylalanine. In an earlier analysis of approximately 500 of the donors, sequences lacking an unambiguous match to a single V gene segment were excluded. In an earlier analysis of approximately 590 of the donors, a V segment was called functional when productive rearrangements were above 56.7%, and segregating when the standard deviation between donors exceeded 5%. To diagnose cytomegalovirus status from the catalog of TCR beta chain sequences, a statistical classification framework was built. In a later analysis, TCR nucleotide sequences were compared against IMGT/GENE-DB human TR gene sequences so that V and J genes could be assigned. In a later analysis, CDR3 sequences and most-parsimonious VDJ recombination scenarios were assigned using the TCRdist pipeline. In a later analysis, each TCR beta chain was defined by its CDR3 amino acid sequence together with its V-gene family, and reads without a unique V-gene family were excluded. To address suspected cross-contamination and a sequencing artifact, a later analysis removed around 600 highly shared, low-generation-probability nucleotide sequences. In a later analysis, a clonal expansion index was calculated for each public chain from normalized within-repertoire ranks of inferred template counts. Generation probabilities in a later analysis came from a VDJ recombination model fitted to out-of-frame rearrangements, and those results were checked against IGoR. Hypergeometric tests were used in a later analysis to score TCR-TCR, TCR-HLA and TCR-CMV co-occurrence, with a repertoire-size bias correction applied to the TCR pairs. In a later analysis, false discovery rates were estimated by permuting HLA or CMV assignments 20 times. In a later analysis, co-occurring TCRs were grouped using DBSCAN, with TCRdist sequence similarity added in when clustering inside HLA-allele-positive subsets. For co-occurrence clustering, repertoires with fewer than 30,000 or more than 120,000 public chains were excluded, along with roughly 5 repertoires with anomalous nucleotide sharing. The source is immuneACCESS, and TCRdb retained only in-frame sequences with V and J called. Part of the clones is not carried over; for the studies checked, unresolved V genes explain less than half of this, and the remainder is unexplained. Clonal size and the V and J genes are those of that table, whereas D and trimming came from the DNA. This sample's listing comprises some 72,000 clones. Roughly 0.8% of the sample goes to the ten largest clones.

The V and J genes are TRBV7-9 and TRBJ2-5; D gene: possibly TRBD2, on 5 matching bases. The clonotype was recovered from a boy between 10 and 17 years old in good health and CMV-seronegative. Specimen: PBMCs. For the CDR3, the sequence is CASSWTGETQYF. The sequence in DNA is TGTGCCAGCAGCTGGACGGGGGAGACCCAGTACTTC. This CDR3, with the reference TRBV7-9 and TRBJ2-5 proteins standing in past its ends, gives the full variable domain DTGVSQNPRHKITKRGQNVTFRCDPISEHNRLYWYRQTLGQGPEFLTYFQNEAQLEKSRLLSDRFSAERPKGSFSTLEIQRTEQGDSAMYLCASSWTGETQYFGPGTRLLVL.